This record looks at one T cell receptor (beta chain) sequence and its context. No antigen is known for it. Some clones are missing from TCRdb's copy, which holds only in-frame ones; the method was immunoSEQ multiplex PCR. Of about 1 million clones in the sample, approximately 72% are singletons; the top ten hold 1.4% to 1.5%. These data belong to a study of shared clonotypes between healthy human individuals. As for the study in general: Aged 18 to 49, the donors were a couple of women and a few men.

Germline V gene sequence: CDR1 SGHAT, CDR2 FQNNGV. Trimming cost V 4 bases and J 11 bases, with 14 bases left between them. The CDR3 is 12 amino acids. Subsets obtained from CD4+ cells comprised CD45RA+ naive and CD45RA-negative memory cells. Overall study results and limits: Sampling involved blood alone; tissue repertoires likely differ.

The specimen was memory CD4+ T cells sorted from blood. Subset meaning: CD45RA-negative fraction. The sequence came from a man aged 18 to 30 in good health. The rearrangement uses TRBV11-2 and TRBJ2-5; TRBD2 is a possible D gene (6 bases). CDR3 sequence (DNA): TGTGCCAGCAGCTCCTCGGGAGTTCGGCAGTACTTC. Translation: CASSSSGVRQYF.